The clone carrying this T cell receptor (beta chain) appeared a few times. Trimming removed 6 bases at V and 7 bases at J, with 16 bases between. CDR1 is MNHEY and CDR2 is SVGAGI in the germline V gene. This CDR3 contains 15 residues. The sample belongs to a study of blood T cells in healthy people across ages. A second PCR of 7 to 11 cycles used a sample-barcoded 5' primer and a J-beta primer mix. TCRdb itself ran the 5' RACE reads through MiXCR, one entry per CDR3 protein. Among about 1.8 million distinct CDR3 sequences listed, roughly 52% were seen once. The sample consisted of blood. The V and J genes are TRBV6-5 and TRBJ1-6, with D unclear. This TCR was recovered from a woman between 35 and 50 years old in good health. CDR3 residues: CASRVTATLNSPLHF. CDR3 sequence (DNA): TGTGCCAGCAGGGTGACGGCGACCCTAAATTCACCCCTCCACTTT.